The 16 T cell receptor beta chains below all came from one sample that was sequenced in a study of T cells in tumors after PD-1 blockade. Sequencing used immunoSEQ multiplex PCR; TCRdb keeps in-frame clones, though not all of them. The top ten hold approximately 4.5% of the sample, which has 60,000 to 75,000 clones, 74% seen once. The sequencing here drew on PBMCs, taken after anti-PD-1 treatment. Every receptor here comes from a human donor with basal cell carcinoma.

V and J are TRBV19 and TRBJ1-5, with 7 bases identical to TRBD1. The V segment lost 1 base and the J segment 2 bases; nucleotides outside the gene matches: 5. Per germline, CDR1 LNHDA and CDR2 SQIVND (reference sequence). The CDR3 is 16 amino acids. The CDR3 reads CASSIGTGGGNQPQHF. The CDR3 DNA is TGTGCCAGTAGTATAGGGACAGGAGGAGGCAATCAGCCCCAGCATTTT.

The rearrangement links TRBV10-3 to TRBJ1-5; 10 bases align to TRBD1. Germline V gene data show CDR1 as ENHRY and CDR2 as SYGVKD. Losses at the gene ends were 0 bases for V and 3 bases for J; bases not matched to a gene: 2. The CDR3 has 16 residues. CDR3 in DNA: TGTGCCATCAGTGAGTCTGGGACAGGGGACAATCAGCCCCAGCATTTT. This sequence encodes CAISESGTGDNQPQHF.

The rearrangement joins TRBV4-1 to TRBJ1-2; a weak D match, TRBD1 (5 bases). The V and J ends lost 1 base and 6 bases respectively, with 15 bases between them. Germline V gene lookup returns CDR1 MGHRA and CDR2 YSYEKL. The CDR3 sequence is 15 residues long. Here the CDR3 reads CASSQVAQGRHGYTF. The CDR3 DNA sequence: TGCGCCAGCAGCCAAGTCGCGCAGGGAAGACATGGCTACACCTTC.

This clone appeared once. The chain uses TRBV7-9 and TRBJ1-4; tentative D call: TRBD1 (5 bases). V lost 2 bases and J 5 bases, leaving 9 bases between the germline ends. CDR1 is SEHNR, CDR2 FQNEAQ, per germline (reference sequence). The CDR3 totals 14 residues. The CDR3 spells CASSLTGYNEKLFF. The CDR3 DNA reads TGTGCCAGCAGCTTAACAGGCTACAATGAAAAACTGTTTTTT.

J is TRBJ2-7 and V is TRBV13, with no clear D. CDR1 is PRHDT, CDR2 FYEKMQ, per germline (reference sequence). Trimming took off 2 bases at V and 4 bases at J, with 12 bases between the two ends. This CDR3 has 14 amino acids. CDR3 sequence: CASSLRSFGYEQYF. CDR3 sequence (DNA): TGTGCCAGCAGCTTACGCTCTTTCGGTTACGAGCAGTACTTC.

The V call is TRBV5-4, the J call TRBJ1-2; D may be TRBD1 (5 bases). From germline, CDR1 is SGHNT and CDR2 YYREEE (reference sequence). CDR3 length: 13 amino acids. V shed 2 bases and J shed 8 bases, with 13 bases lying between them. DNA for the CDR3: TGTGCCAGCAGCTTCAGGGCCCAAGGGGGCTACACCTTC. This sequence encodes CASSFRAQGGYTF.

The CDR3 sequence is CASSQDNGRGYGYTF. In DNA, the CDR3 is TGTGCCAGCAGCCAAGATAACGGCAGGGGTTATGGCTACACCTTC. The chain recombines TRBV14 with TRBJ1-2; D may be TRBD1 (6 bases). Looked up from germline, CDR1 is SGHDN and CDR2 is FVKESK. V shed 0 bases and J shed 5 bases, with 13 bases lying between them. This CDR3 contains 15 residues. Complete variable domain (other parts from reference TRBV14 and TRBJ1-2): EAGVTQFPSHSVIEKGQTVTLRCDPISGHDNLYWYRRVMGKEIKFLLHFVKESKQDESGMPNNRFLAERTGGTYSTLKVQPAELEDSGVYFCASSQDNGRGYGYTFGSGTRLTVV.

The genes are TRBV6-6 and TRBJ1-6, with a weak D call TRBD1 (5 bases). This CDR3 has 14 amino acids. V shed 9 bases and J shed 8 bases, with 17 bases lying between them. Germline-derived CDR1 and CDR2 are MNHNY and SVGAGI (reference sequence). The CDR3: CASQPGIQYSPLHF. Here the CDR3 DNA reads TGTGCCAGTCAACCAGGGATTCAGTATTCACCCCTCCACTTT.

The rearrangement uses TRBV5-6 and TRBJ2-7, with 12 nucleotides matching TRBD2. This CDR3 spans 17 amino acids. V shed 2 bases and J 2 bases; nucleotides not matched to a gene: 8. Germline V lookup: CDR1 SGHDT, CDR2 YYEEEE. CDR3 protein: CASSFGASGGETYEQYF. The CDR3 DNA reads TGTGCCAGCAGCTTTGGGGCTAGCGGGGGGGAAACCTACGAGCAGTACTTC.

V gene TRBV7-8 combines with J gene TRBJ2-7; 9 nucleotides align to TRBD1. Germline lookup yields CDR1 SGHVS and CDR2 FQNEAQ. The CDR3 spans 16 residues. V trimming: 5 bases; J trimming: 0 bases; junction bases outside the gene matches: 8. DNA for the CDR3: TGTGCCAGCAGCAGTAGCCGGGACAGGGTCTCCTACGAGCAGTACTTC. Its protein is CASSSSRDRVSYEQYF.

The CDR3 nucleotides are TGTGCCAGCTCACCAAGGGAAAAGGGCACAGATACGCAGTATTTT. This translates into CASSPREKGTDTQYF. This chain connects TRBV18 to TRBJ2-3, with no clear D. The CDR3 consists of 15 residues. Germline CDR1 reads KGHSH; CDR2 reads LQKENI. Trimming removed 2 bases at V and 1 base at J, with 10 bases between.

V is TRBV5-1 and J is TRBJ2-7; D call uncertain. Germline V CDR1 and CDR2: SGHRS, YFSETQ. The CDR3 totals 12 residues. The ends were cut back, 1 base at V and 4 bases at J, with 6 bases in the middle. CDR3 sequence (DNA): TGCGCCAGCAGCTTGACCTTATACGAGCAGTACTTC. Translating gives CASSLTLYEQYF.

This clone occurred once. J is TRBJ1-4 and V is TRBV6-5, with TRBD1 matching 10 bases. V was pared by 6 bases and J by 11 bases, with 6 bases of the junction left unmatched. Germline V gene sequence: CDR1 MNHEY, CDR2 SVGAGI. The CDR3 has 13 residues. CDR3 nucleotides: TGTGCCAGCAGGGGGACAGGGGACGGGAAACTGTTTTTT. This encodes CASRGTGDGKLFF.

V gene TRBV5-1 combines with J gene TRBJ2-5, with D possibly matching TRBD2 (7 bases). V gave up 0 bases and J gave up 5 bases, with 11 bases separating them. This CDR3 is built from 14 residues. Germline loops: CDR1 SGHRS, CDR2 YFSETQ. CDR3 loop: CASSLGGGLETQYF. The CDR3 nucleotides read TGCGCCAGCAGCTTGGGCGGGGGCTTGGAGACCCAGTACTTC.

CDR3 bases: TGTGCCAGCAGCTTGATGAGCGGGGGGTTCCTCACAGATACGCAGTATTTT. Protein: CASSLMSGGFLTDTQYF. The chain employs TRBV5-4 and TRBJ2-3, with 9 bases fitting TRBD2. The J segment lost 2 bases and the V segment lost 1 base, leaving 8 bases of the junction unmatched. Germline V gene lookup returns CDR1 SGHNT and CDR2 YYREEE (reference sequence). This CDR3 is built from 17 residues.

The chain recombines TRBV7-2 with TRBJ2-7; 10 bases align to TRBD2. V dropped 3 bases and J dropped 3; count of bases not matched to a gene: 5. The CDR3 consists of 15 residues. Germline V gene data show CDR1 as SGHTA and CDR2 as FQGNSA. Here the CDR3 DNA reads TGTGCCAGCAGCTTTCGGACTAGCGGATTCTACGAGCAGTACTTC. Translating it yields CASSFRTSGFYEQYF.